This T cell receptor (beta chain) originates from a study of T cell changes during pregnancy in multiple sclerosis (dated by TCRdb to between 2018 and 2020). Regarding the complete study: The study examined how the T cell repertoire changed over the course of pregnancy in women with multiple sclerosis.

CDR1 and CDR2 (LNHDA, SQIVND) derive from the germline V gene (reference sequence). Compared with germline, V lacks 4 bases and J lacks 5 bases; bases without a gene match: 10. From the cysteine through the phenylalanine, the CDR3 covers 16 amino acids. The sequence is cut down to CDR3 DNA, 48 bases in frame from base 1. Receptor amplification or capture employed the immunoSEQ multiplex PCR assay. The source is immuneACCESS, and TCRdb retained only in-frame sequences with V and J called. Part of the clones is not carried over; for the studies checked, unresolved V genes explain less than half of this, and the remainder is unexplained. Counted in this sample were approximately 50,000 clones; 92% of them appeared once. The ten largest account for over 0.55% of the sample. Points on this clone: The antigen this receptor binds is unknown. Base quality data are lacking; no much larger clone is found one base away.

The receptor comes from a female donor with multiple sclerosis, enrolled in a pregnancy study. This sequence uses TRBV19 and TRBJ1-1, with 10 bases in between that match TRBD1. The sequences come from CD4+ T cells from peripheral blood mononuclear cells, collected after pregnancy. The CDR3 sequence is CASSSLVGQGSTEAFF. DNA sequence: TGTGCCAGTAGTAGCCTAGTGGGACAGGGGTCTACTGAAGCTTTCTTT. Beyond the CDR3, the reference TRBV19 and TRBJ1-1 genes provide the residues; the full variable domain reads: DGGITQSPKYLFRKEGQNVTLSCEQNLNHDAMYWYRQDPGQGLRLIYYSQIVNDFQKGDIAEGYSVSREKKESFPLTVTSAQKNPTAFYLCASSSLVGQGSTEAFFGQGTRLTVV.